This T cell receptor (beta chain) was sequenced for a study of shared clonotypes between healthy human individuals. The overall study: Per-donor plates numbered three CD4 naive, three CD4 memory, two CD8 naive and one CD8 memory.

Study results and limitations: Of the naive CD4 clonotypes, approximately 5% were shared across four donors. Clonotypes which were not shared had lower generation probabilities than clonotypes that all four donors shared. Researchers found naive subsets generally carried larger estimated richness than memory subsets.

Only CD45RO-negative cells positively selected for CCR7 counted as naive CD8 cells, so terminally differentiated effector memory CD45RA+ cells were excluded. Profiled with immunoSEQ multiplex PCR; TCRdb holds only in-frame clones, not every one. The sample has millions of clones, 93% seen once; the top ten hold about 1.8%. Germline lookup yields CDR1 ENHRY and CDR2 SYGVKD. This CDR3 region has 15 residues. Trimming took 3 bases from V and 10 from J, leaving 18 bases between them. With respect to this clone: What it binds is unknown.

Sequencing was carried out using naive CD8+ T cells from PBMCs. The source of this sequence is a man younger than 35 in good health. Some clones in this sample may be carry-over from other donors' samples. The chain has TRBV10-3 and TRBJ1-4; the D is unclear. CDR3 sequence reads: CAISEFGDGGLKLFF. The CDR3 region has the DNA TGTGCCATCAGTGAATTCGGGGATGGAGGGCTAAAACTGTTTTTT.